The source of this T cell receptor beta chain is a study of T cells in Graves' hyperthyroidism and ophthalmopathy. The source material, RNA transcripts, was used to amplify TCR beta CDR3 regions. The HTBI primer set was used in a first-round RT-PCR of the TCR CDR3. One entry per CDR3 protein, called by TCRdb with MiXCR from the multiplex PCR reads. In the table there are a few hundred thousand distinct CDR3 sequences, approximately 14% of which are singletons. This clonotype was recorded many times. V gave up 7 bases and J gave up 4 bases; unmatched junction bases: 5. CDR1 and CDR2 (germline): SNHLY, FYNNEI. The CDR3 is made up of 13 amino acids.

V gene TRBV2 combines with J gene TRBJ2-7, with 9 positions matching TRBD1. The TCR sequence derives from a woman in her late teens or twenties with Graves' hyperthyroidism. The specimen was blood. The CDR3 nucleotides read TGTGCCAGCAAAGGGACAGGGAATTACGAGCAGTACTTC. The encoded protein is CASKGTGNYEQYF.